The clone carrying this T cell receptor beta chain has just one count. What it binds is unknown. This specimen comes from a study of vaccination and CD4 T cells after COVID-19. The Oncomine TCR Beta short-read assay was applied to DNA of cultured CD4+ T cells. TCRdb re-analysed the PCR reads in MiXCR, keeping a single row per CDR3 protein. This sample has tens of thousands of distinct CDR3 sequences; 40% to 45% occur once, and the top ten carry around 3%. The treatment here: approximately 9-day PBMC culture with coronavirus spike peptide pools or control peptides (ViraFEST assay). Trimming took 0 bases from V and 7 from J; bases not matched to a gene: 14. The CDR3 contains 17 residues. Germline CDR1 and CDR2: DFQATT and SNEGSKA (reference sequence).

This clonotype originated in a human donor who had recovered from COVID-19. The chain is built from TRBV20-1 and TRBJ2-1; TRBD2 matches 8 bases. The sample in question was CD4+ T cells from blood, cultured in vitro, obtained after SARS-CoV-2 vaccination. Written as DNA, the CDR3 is TGCAGTGCTAGAGATCCCAAAGTGACGGGGGGGTTTAATGAGCAGTTCTTC. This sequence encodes CSARDPKVTGGFNEQFF.